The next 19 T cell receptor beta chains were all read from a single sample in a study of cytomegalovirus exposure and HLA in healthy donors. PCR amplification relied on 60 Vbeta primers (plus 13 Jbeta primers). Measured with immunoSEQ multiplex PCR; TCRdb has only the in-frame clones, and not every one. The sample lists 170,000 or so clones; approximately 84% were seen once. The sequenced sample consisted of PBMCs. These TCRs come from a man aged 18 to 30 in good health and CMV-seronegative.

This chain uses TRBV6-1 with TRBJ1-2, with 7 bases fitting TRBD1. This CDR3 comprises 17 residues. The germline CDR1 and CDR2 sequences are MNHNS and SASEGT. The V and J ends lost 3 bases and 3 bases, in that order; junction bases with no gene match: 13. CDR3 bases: TGTGCCAGCAGTGAGAAAACGACAGGGCCCCCTTACTATGGCTACACCTTC. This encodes CASSEKTTGPPYYGYTF.

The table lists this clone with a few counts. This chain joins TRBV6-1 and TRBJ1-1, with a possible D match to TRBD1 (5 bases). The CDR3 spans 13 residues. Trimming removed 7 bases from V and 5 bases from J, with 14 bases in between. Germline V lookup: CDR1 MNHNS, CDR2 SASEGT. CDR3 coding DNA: TGTGCCAGCACGGGGGTCCTGGCGACTGAAGCTTTCTTT. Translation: CASTGVLATEAFF.

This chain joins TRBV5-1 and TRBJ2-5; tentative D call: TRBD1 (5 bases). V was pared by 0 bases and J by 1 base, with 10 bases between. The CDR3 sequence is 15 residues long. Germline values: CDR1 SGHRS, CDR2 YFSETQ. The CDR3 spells CASSLEGHSQETQYF. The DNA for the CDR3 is TGCGCCAGCAGCTTGGAGGGGCACAGCCAAGAGACCCAGTACTTC. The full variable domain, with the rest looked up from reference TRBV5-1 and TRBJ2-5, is KAGVTQTPRYLIKTRGQQVTLSCSPISGHRSVSWYQQTPGQGLQFLFEYFSETQRNKGNFPGRFSGRQFSNSRSEMNVSTLELGDSALYLCASSLEGHSQETQYFGPGTRLLVL.

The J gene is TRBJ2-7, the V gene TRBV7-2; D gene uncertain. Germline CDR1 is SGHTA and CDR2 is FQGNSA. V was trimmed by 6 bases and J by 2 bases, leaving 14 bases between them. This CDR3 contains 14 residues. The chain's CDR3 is CASRQTRWTYEQYF. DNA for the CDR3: TGTGCCAGCAGACAAACGCGGTGGACCTACGAGCAGTACTTC.

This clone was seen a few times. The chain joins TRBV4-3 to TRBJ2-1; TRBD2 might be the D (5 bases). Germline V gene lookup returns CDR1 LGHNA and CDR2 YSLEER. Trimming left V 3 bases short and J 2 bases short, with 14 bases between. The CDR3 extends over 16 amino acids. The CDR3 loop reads CASSQRELGPYNEQFF. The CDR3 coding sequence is TGCGCCAGCAGCCAGAGGGAACTAGGGCCCTACAATGAGCAGTTCTTC.

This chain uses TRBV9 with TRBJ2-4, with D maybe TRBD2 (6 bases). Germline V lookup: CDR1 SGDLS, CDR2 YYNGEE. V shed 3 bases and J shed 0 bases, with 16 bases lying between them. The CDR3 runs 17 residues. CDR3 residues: CASSGGGTGLAKNIQYF. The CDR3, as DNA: TGTGCCAGCAGCGGAGGCGGGACGGGTCTAGCCAAAAACATTCAGTACTTC.

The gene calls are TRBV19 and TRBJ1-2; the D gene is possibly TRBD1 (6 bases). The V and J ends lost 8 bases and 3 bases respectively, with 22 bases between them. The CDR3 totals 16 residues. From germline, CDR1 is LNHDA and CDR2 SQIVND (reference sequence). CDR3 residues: CASQQMTRGRDYGYTF. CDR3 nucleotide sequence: TGTGCCAGTCAGCAAATGACCAGGGGCCGGGACTATGGCTACACCTTC. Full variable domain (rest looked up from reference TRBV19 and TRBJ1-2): DGGITQSPKYLFRKEGQNVTLSCEQNLNHDAMYWYRQDPGQGLRLIYYSQIVNDFQKGDIAEGYSVSREKKESFPLTVTSAQKNPTAFYLCASQQMTRGRDYGYTFGSGTRLTVV.

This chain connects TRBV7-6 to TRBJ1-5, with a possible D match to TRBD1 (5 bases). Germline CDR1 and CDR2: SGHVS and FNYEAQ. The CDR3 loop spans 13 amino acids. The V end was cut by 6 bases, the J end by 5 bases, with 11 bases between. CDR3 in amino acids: CASSTGPDQPQHF. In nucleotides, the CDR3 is TGTGCCAGCAGTACAGGTCCTGATCAGCCCCAGCATTTT.

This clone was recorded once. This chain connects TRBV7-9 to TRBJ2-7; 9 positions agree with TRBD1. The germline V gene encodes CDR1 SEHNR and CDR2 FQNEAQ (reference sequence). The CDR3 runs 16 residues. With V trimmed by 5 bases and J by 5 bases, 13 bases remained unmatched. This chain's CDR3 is CASSPLWTGVSNEQYF. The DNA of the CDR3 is TGTGCCAGCAGCCCCCTCTGGACAGGGGTTTCCAACGAGCAGTACTTC.

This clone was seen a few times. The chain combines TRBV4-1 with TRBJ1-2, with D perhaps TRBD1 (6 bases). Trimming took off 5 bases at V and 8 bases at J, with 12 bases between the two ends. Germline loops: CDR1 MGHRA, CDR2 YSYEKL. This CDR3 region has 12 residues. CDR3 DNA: TGCGCCAGCAGCGTCACAGGGACCGGCTACACCTTC. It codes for CASSVTGTGYTF.

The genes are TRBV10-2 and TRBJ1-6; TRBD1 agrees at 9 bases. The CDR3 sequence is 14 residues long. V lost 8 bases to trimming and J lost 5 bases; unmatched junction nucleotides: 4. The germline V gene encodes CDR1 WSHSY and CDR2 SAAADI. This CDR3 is CASGRDRDNSPLHF. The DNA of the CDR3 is TGCGCCAGCGGCCGGGACAGGGATAATTCACCCCTCCACTTT.

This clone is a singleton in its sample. The CDR3 loop is CAGRDYDNEQFF. DNA for the CDR3: TGTGCCGGAAGGGACTATGACAATGAGCAGTTCTTC. The chain couples TRBV30 to TRBJ2-1; TRBD2 aligns across 7 bases. The junction had 6 bases not matched to a gene; V was cut back by 8 bases and J by 5 bases. Germline loops: CDR1 GTSNPN, CDR2 SVGIG (reference sequence). The CDR3 consists of 12 residues.

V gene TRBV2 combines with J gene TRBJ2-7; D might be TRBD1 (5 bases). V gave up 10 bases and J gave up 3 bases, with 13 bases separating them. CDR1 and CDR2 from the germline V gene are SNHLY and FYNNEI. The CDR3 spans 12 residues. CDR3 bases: TGTGCCATCAGAGCCAGGGTCTACGAGCAGTACTTC. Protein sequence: CAIRARVYEQYF.

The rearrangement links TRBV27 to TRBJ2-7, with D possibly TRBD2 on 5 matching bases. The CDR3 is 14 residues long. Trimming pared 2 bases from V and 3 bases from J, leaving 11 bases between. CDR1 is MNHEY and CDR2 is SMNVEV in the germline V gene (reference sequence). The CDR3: CASSLRADNYEQYF. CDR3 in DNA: TGTGCCAGCAGTTTAAGAGCGGATAACTACGAGCAGTACTTC.

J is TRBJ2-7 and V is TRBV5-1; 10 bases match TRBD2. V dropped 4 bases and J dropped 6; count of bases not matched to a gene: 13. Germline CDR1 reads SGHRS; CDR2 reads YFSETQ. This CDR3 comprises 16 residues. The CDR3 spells CASSPLSGRASGEQYF. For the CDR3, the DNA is TGCGCCAGCAGCCCCCTAAGCGGGAGGGCCTCGGGCGAGCAGTACTTC.

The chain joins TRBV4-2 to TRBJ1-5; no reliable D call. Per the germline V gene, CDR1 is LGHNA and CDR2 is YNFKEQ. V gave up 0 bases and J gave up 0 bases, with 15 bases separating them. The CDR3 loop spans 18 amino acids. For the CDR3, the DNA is TGTGCCAGCAGCCAAGATTCGGCGGTCGATTATAGCAATCAGCCCCAGCATTTT. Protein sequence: CASSQDSAVDYSNQPQHF.

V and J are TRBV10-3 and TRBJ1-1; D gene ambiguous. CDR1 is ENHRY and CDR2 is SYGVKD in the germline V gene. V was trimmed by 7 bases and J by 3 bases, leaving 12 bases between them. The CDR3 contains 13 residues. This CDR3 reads CAIKPEVDTEAFF. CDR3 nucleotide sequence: TGTGCCATCAAGCCCGAAGTGGACACTGAAGCTTTCTTT.

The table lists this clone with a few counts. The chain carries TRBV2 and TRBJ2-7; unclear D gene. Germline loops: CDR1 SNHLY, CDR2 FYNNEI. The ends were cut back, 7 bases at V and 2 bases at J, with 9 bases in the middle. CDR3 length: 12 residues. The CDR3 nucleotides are TGTGCCAGCACCGAGGTGGCCTACGAGCAGTACTTC. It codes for CASTEVAYEQYF.

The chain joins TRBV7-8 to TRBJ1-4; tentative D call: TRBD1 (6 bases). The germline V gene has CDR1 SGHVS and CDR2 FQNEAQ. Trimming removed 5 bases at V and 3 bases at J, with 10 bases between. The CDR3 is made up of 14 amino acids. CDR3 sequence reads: CASSRGGANEKLFF. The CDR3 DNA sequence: TGTGCCAGCAGCCGAGGGGGGGCTAATGAAAAACTGTTTTTT.